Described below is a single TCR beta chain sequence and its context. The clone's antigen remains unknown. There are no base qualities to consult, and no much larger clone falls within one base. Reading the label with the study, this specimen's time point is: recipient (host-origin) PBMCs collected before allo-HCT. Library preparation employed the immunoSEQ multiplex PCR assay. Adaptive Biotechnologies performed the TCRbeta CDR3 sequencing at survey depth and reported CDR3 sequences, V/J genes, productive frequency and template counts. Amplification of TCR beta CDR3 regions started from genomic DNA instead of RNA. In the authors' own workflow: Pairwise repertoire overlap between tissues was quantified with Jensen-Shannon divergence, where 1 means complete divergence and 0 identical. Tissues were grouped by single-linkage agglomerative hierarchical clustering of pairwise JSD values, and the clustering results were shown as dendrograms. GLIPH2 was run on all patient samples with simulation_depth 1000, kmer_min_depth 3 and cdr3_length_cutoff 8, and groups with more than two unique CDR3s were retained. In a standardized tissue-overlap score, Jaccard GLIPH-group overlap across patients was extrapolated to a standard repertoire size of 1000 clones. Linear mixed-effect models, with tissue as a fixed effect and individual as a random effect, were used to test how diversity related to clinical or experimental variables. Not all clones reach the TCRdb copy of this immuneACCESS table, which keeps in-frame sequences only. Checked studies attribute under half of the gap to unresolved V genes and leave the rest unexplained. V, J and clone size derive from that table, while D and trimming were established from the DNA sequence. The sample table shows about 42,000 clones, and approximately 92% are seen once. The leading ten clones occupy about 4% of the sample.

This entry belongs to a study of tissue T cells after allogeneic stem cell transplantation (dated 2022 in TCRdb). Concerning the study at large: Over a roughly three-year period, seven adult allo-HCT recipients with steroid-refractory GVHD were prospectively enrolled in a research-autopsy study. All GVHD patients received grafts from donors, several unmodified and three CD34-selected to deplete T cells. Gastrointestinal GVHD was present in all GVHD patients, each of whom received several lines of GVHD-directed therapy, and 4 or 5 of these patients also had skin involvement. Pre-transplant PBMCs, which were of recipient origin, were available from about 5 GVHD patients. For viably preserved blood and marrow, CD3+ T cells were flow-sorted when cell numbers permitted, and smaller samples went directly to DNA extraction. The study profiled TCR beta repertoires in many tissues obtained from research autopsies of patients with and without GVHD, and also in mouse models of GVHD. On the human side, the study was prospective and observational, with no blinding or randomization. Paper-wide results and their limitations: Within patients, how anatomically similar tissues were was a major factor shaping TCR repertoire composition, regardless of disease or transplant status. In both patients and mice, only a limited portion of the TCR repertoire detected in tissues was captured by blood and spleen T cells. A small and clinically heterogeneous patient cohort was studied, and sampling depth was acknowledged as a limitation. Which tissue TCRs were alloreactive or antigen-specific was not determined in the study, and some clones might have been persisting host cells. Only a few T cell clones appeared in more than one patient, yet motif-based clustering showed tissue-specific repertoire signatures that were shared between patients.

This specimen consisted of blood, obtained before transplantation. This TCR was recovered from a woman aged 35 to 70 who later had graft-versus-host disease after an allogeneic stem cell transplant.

This receptor has the CDR3 CASSPPVPQETQYF. The base sequence is TGTGCCAGCAGTCCCCCGGTCCCTCAAGAGACCCAGTACTTC. The sequence is built from TRBV7-2 and TRBJ2-5; the D gene cannot be resolved reliably. For CDR1 and CDR2, the germline V gene lists SGHTA and FQGNSA. Relative to germline, V is 6 bases shorter and J is 2 bases shorter, with 13 bases between their ends. There are 14 amino acids in the CDR3, from cysteine to phenylalanine inclusive. Left in the record is the CDR3 DNA by itself, 42 bases read in frame from the first base.